This T cell receptor beta chain was observed in a study of OX40 agonist ivuxolimab in advanced cancers. The repertoire was sequenced with immunoSEQ multiplex PCR; TCRdb's copy has only in-frame clones and lacks some. The sample yields around 70,000 clones, around four fifths seen once. Trimming cost V 5 bases and J 11 bases, with 15 bases left between them. The CDR3 has 13 residues. Germline assignment: CDR1 SGHTA and CDR2 FQGNSA. This clone was found a few times. This sequence joins TRBV7-2 and TRBJ2-2; a possible D gene is TRBD1 (6 bases). The source is an adult with an advanced solid tumor such as melanoma, head and neck, liver or kidney cancer. The material sequenced was CD4+ or CD8+ T cells sorted from blood, taken in a trial of the OX40 agonist ivuxolimab. CDR3 in amino acids: CASSPWGRNELFF. The CDR3 DNA reads as TGTGCCAGCAGCCCCTGGGGGCGAAACGAGCTGTTTTTT.